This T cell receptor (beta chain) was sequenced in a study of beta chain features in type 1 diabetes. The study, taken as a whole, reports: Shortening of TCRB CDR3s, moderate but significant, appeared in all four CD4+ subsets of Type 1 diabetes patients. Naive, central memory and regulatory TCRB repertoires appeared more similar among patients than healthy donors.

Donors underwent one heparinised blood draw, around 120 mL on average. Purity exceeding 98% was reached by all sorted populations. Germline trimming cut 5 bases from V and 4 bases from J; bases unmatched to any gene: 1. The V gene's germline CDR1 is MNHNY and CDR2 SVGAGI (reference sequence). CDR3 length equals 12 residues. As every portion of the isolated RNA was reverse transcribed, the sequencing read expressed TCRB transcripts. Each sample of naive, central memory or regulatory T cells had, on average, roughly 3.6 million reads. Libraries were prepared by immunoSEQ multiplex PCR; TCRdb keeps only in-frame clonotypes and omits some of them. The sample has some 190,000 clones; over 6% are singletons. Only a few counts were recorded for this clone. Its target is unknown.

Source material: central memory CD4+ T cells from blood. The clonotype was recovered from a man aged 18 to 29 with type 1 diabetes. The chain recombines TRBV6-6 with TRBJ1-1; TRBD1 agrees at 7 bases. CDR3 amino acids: CASSGTATEAFF. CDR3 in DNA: TGTGCCAGCAGTGGGACAGCCACTGAAGCTTTCTTT.